This passage covers 11 T cell receptor beta chains from one sample sequenced in a study of shared clonotypes between healthy human individuals. This table comes from immunoSEQ multiplex PCR, and its TCRdb copy is limited to in-frame clones, with some not included. The sample contains some 2,400,000 clones, 95% of which appear only once. The sample comprised naive CD4+ T cells sorted from blood. As to subset: CD45RA+ positively selected. These receptors were collected from a man aged 18 to 35 in good health.

The table lists this clone with a count of one. The chain carries TRBV4-3 and TRBJ1-2; 8 nucleotides agree with TRBD1. CDR1 and CDR2 from the germline V gene are LGHNA and YSLEER. This CDR3 has 16 amino acids. J was trimmed by 5 bases and V by 0 bases; bases with no gene match: 8. This CDR3 reads CASSQDWTGTAYGYTF. CDR3 sequence (DNA): TGCGCCAGCAGCCAAGATTGGACAGGGACGGCTTATGGCTACACCTTC.

Regarding this clone: The same CDR3 arises from other DNA sequences in this sample as well. The chain is built from TRBV5-1 and TRBJ2-7; 7 nucleotides match TRBD2. Germline CDR1 SGHRS, CDR2 YFSETQ. Trimming removed 0 bases from V and 2 bases from J; junction bases left unmatched: 2. There are 14 residues in the CDR3. CDR3 sequence (DNA): TGCGCCAGCAGCTTGGAAGCGGGAACCTACGAGCAGTACTTC. Translating it yields CASSLEAGTYEQYF.

This rearrangement joins TRBV29-1 to TRBJ2-5; tentative D call: TRBD2 (5 bases). The CDR3 loop spans 13 amino acids. V was cut by 4 bases and J by 5 bases, with 14 bases left in between. Germline CDR1 is SQVTM and CDR2 is ANQGSEA. The chain's CDR3 is CSVGWTSEETQYF. CDR3 nucleotides: TGCAGCGTTGGCTGGACTTCGGAGGAGACCCAGTACTTC.

The chain combines TRBV5-1 with TRBJ2-7; 10 bases align to TRBD1. In germline, CDR1 is SGHRS, CDR2 YFSETQ. The junction had 12 bases not matched to a gene; V was cut back by 2 bases and J by 4 bases. The CDR3 consists of 17 residues. The CDR3 loop reads CASSFPSGTGEAYEQYF. In DNA, the CDR3 is TGCGCCAGCAGCTTTCCCTCAGGGACAGGGGAAGCTTACGAGCAGTACTTC.

This chain joins TRBV7-2 and TRBJ1-5, with D perhaps matching TRBD1 (6 bases). Germline lookup yields CDR1 SGHTA and CDR2 FQGNSA. The CDR3 spans 18 residues. Trimming pared 6 bases from V and 2 bases from J, leaving 23 bases between. The CDR3 DNA reads TGTGCCAGCAGACCCAACTCGGGGGCCCAACACGGCAATCAGCCCCAGCATTTT. Translation: CASRPNSGAQHGNQPQHF.

The chain combines TRBV19 with TRBJ1-2, with no clear D. The length of the CDR3 is 13 residues. Germline-derived CDR1 and CDR2 are LNHDA and SQIVND (reference sequence). V lost 4 bases to trimming and J lost 8 bases, with 14 bases between them. This CDR3 is CASSTQSFRGYTF. The CDR3 DNA sequence: TGTGCCAGTAGTACACAGAGCTTTCGGGGCTACACCTTC.

This rearrangement joins TRBV6-6 to TRBJ1-2; 8 positions match TRBD1. CDR3 length: 14 amino acids. The germline CDR1 and CDR2 sequences are MNHNY and SVGAGI (reference sequence). The junction had 7 bases not matched to a gene; V was cut back by 8 bases and J by 2 bases. DNA of the CDR3: TGTGCCAGCGCCGACAGGGGCTACAACTATGGCTACACCTTC. This encodes CASADRGYNYGYTF.

The J gene is TRBJ2-2, the V gene TRBV4-2; D is possibly TRBD1 or TRBD2 (5 bases each). V gave up 2 bases and J gave up 0 bases, with 10 bases separating them. The CDR3 consists of 16 residues. The germline V gene encodes CDR1 LGHNA and CDR2 YNFKEQ. The CDR3 coding sequence is TGTGCCAGCAGCCAACCAGCGGACACGAACACCGGGGAGCTGTTTTTT. It codes for CASSQPADTNTGELFF.

The J gene is TRBJ1-2, the V gene TRBV5-1; TRBD1 agrees at 9 bases. Germline V gene lookup returns CDR1 SGHRS and CDR2 YFSETQ. This CDR3 region has 15 residues. Losses at the gene ends were 4 bases for V and 2 bases for J; bases not matched to a gene: 6. For the CDR3, the DNA is TGCGCCAGCAGCACGGGACAGGGCTTGAACTATGGCTACACCTTC. Translating it yields CASSTGQGLNYGYTF.

The chain couples TRBV7-4 to TRBJ2-7; D call uncertain. The germline CDR1 and CDR2 sequences are SGHVT and SQSDAQ. The CDR3 length is 11 residues. The V end lost 2 bases, the J end lost 5 bases, and 4 bases lay between the germline ends. CDR3 DNA sequence: TGTGCCAGCAGCTTATTCCACGAGCAGTACTTC. Its protein is CASSLFHEQYF. Drawing the rest from reference TRBV7-4 and TRBJ2-7, the complete variable domain is GAGVSQSPRYKVAKRGRDVALRCDSISGHVTLYWYRQTLGQGSEVLTYSQSDAQRDKSGRPSGRFSAERPERSVSTLKIQRTEQGDSAVYLCASSLFHEQYFGPGTRLTVT.

The chain carries TRBV30 and TRBJ2-1, with 9 nucleotides matching TRBD1. The CDR3 has 16 residues. Per germline, CDR1 GTSNPN and CDR2 SVGIG (reference sequence). The ends lost 2 bases at V and 4 bases at J; junction bases unmatched: 9. CDR3 in amino acids: CAWSRARDRVYNEQFF. CDR3 nucleotides: TGTGCCTGGAGTCGCGCCAGGGACAGGGTTTACAATGAGCAGTTCTTC.